One and the same sample provided the 28 T cell receptor beta chains below, sequenced in a study of identical twins. TCRdb processed the 5' RACE reads anew with MiXCR; each CDR3 protein has one entry. The repertoire holds 350,000 to 450,000 distinct CDR3 sequences, with roughly 18% as singletons. The sequenced sample consisted of naive T cells sorted from blood. These receptors all come from a man aged 50 to 59 in good health.

V and J are TRBV4-3 and TRBJ2-1, with D hard to call. The CDR3 runs to 16 residues. Germline V gives CDR1 LGHNA, CDR2 YSLEER. V gave up 1 base and J gave up 0 bases, with 10 bases separating them. The CDR3 sequence is CASSQGTAISYNEQFF. The CDR3 DNA follows: TGCGCCAGCAGCCAAGGGACGGCTATCTCCTACAATGAGCAGTTCTTC.

The V gene is TRBV6-5, the J gene TRBJ1-1; D gene unclear. Germline CDR1 and CDR2: MNHEY and SVGAGI. The V and J ends lost 0 bases and 3 bases respectively, with 8 bases between them. The CDR3 spans 14 residues. CDR3 in amino acids: CASSYSSPYTEAFF. The CDR3 DNA reads TGTGCCAGCAGTTACTCGTCACCCTACACTGAAGCTTTCTTT.

The chain is built from TRBV12-3 or TRBV12-4 and TRBJ1-2; D uncertain. CDR3 length: 17 residues. Trimming shortened V by 4 bases and J by 2 bases, and 20 bases separated the two germline ends. CDR3 residues: CASSSNPGLSGNYGYTF. The DNA of the CDR3 is TGTGCCAGCAGTTCTAATCCGGGTTTATCGGGGAACTATGGCTACACCTTC.

The chain recombines TRBV5-8 with TRBJ2-7; unclear D gene. The length of the CDR3 is 13 residues. Trimming removed 2 bases at V and 4 bases at J, with 10 bases between. The V gene's germline CDR1 is SGHTS and CDR2 YDEGEE. For the CDR3, the DNA is TGTGCCAGCAGCTTAATTCCAGAGTACGAGCAGTACTTC. This codes for CASSLIPEYEQYF.

The genes are TRBV6-2 or TRBV6-3 and TRBJ2-1, with 16 bases identical to TRBD2. J lost 9 bases, V lost 5 bases, and 19 bases had no gene match. This CDR3 has 20 amino acids. Germline lookup yields CDR1 MNHEY and CDR2 SVGEGT. Written as DNA, the CDR3 is TGTGCCAGCAGTCACCAACTTACCGGGACTAGCGGGAGGGGTCGTGTTGAGCAGTTCTTC. Its protein is CASSHQLTGTSGRGRVEQFF.

J is TRBJ2-1 and V is TRBV2; 10 bases are a match to TRBD1. The CDR3 extends over 14 amino acids. In germline, CDR1 is SNHLY, CDR2 FYNNEI. The ends lost 9 bases at V and 9 bases at J; junction bases unmatched: 11. The CDR3 DNA follows: TGTGCCAGTATGACCGGGACAGGGGTCCTTGAGCAGTTCTTC. Translated: CASMTGTGVLEQFF. The whole variable domain, remainder taken from reference TRBV2 and TRBJ2-1, is EPEVTQTPSHQVTQMGQEVILRCVPISNHLYFYWYRQILGQKVEFLVSFYNNEISEKSEIFDDQFSVERPDGSNFTLKIRSTKLEDSAMYFCASMTGTGVLEQFFGPGTRLTVL.

This rearrangement joins TRBV5-4 to TRBJ2-7, with D possibly matching TRBD1 (6 bases). Deletions cut 3 bases from V and 1 base from J, with 11 bases between. Germline CDR1 SGHNT, CDR2 YYREEE (reference sequence). CDR3 length equals 14 residues. The CDR3 DNA reads TGTGCCAGCAGCTCTCCGACAGGTTCCTACGAGCAGTACTTC. This sequence encodes CASSSPTGSYEQYF. Using reference TRBV5-4 and TRBJ2-7 for the parts outside the CDR3, the full variable domain is ETGVTQSPTHLIKTRGQQVTLRCSSQSGHNTVSWYQQALGQGPQFIFQYYREEENGRGNFPPRFSGLQFPNYSSELNVNALELDDSALYLCASSSPTGSYEQYFGPGTRLTVT.

This clonotype was observed at least ten times. The rearrangement uses TRBV24-1 and TRBJ2-7; 9 bases agree with TRBD1. CDR3 length: 15 residues. J lost 1 base, V lost 4 bases, and 4 bases had no gene match. CDR1 KGHDR and CDR2 SFDVKD come from the germline V gene. CDR3 sequence (DNA): TGTGCCACCAGTGAATCCGGGACAGGGTCCTACGAGCAGTACTTC. This gives the protein CATSESGTGSYEQYF.

This clonotype was seen only a few times. The V call is TRBV6-2 or TRBV6-3, the J call TRBJ2-3; TRBD2 matches at 7 bases. Germline V CDR1 and CDR2: MNHEY, SVGEGT. This CDR3 spans 16 amino acids. V trimming: 6 bases; J trimming: 6 bases; junction bases outside the gene matches: 15. CDR3 residues: CASSLPSSGTSDTQYF. For the CDR3, the DNA is TGTGCCAGCAGCCTTCCTTCCAGCGGGACTTCTGATACGCAGTATTTT.

V is TRBV27 and J is TRBJ2-7; tentative D call: TRBD2 (6 bases). V shed 5 bases and J shed 4 bases, with 18 bases lying between them. The germline V gene encodes CDR1 MNHEY and CDR2 SMNVEV (reference sequence). The CDR3 is 15 residues long. The chain's CDR3 is CASSPGTGLPYEQYF. In DNA, the CDR3 is TGTGCCAGCAGTCCGGGGACTGGTCTCCCGTACGAGCAGTACTTC.

This clonotype was observed a few times. This chain uses TRBV11-2 with TRBJ2-7, with 9 bases fitting TRBD1. The CDR3 extends over 14 amino acids. Germline V gene data show CDR1 as SGHAT and CDR2 as FQNNGV. With V trimmed by 4 bases and J by 7 bases, 8 bases remained unmatched. CDR3 sequence reads: CASSSNQDRGEQYF. The CDR3 DNA reads as TGTGCCAGCAGCTCTAACCAGGACAGGGGTGAGCAGTACTTC. Supplemented by reference TRBV11-2 and TRBJ2-7, the full variable domain reads EAGVAQSPRYKIIEKRQSVAFWCNPISGHATLYWYQQILGQGPKLLIQFQNNGVVDDSQLPKDRFSAERLKGVDSTLKIQPAKLEDSAVYLCASSSNQDRGEQYFGPGTRLTVT.

This rearrangement joins TRBV5-1 to TRBJ1-1; TRBD1 matches 10 bases. CDR3 length equals 15 residues. The V gene end was trimmed by 3 bases and the J gene end by 3 bases; junction bases not matched to a gene: 5. The V gene's germline CDR1 is SGHRS and CDR2 YFSETQ. CDR3 protein: CASSWGQGLYTEAFF. The CDR3 nucleotides are TGCGCCAGCAGCTGGGGACAGGGGCTTTACACTGAAGCTTTCTTT.

The chain uses TRBV6-5 and TRBJ2-7, with D possibly being TRBD1 (5 bases). The CDR3 is made up of 14 amino acids. Trimming removed 0 bases from V and 5 bases from J, with 11 bases in between. The germline CDR1 and CDR2 sequences are MNHEY and SVGAGI. CDR3 in DNA: TGTGCCAGCAGTTACTCTGATCAGGGCCACGAGCAGTACTTC. Its protein is CASSYSDQGHEQYF.

This clonotype was counted only a few times. The rearrangement links TRBV12-3 or TRBV12-4 to TRBJ1-5; D gene ambiguous. The CDR3 has 20 residues. V dropped 1 base and J dropped 0 bases, with 22 bases sitting between them. The CDR3 loop is CASSLVARFHRPYSNQPQHF. Here the CDR3 DNA reads TGTGCCAGCAGTTTAGTGGCCAGGTTCCACCGCCCGTATAGCAATCAGCCCCAGCATTTT.

This clonotype was seen only a few times. This sequence joins TRBV7-2 and TRBJ2-2, with 11 bases matching TRBD1. CDR1 SGHTA and CDR2 FQGNSA come from the germline V gene. The CDR3 has 16 residues. V shed 5 bases and J 4 bases; nucleotides not matched to a gene: 6. CDR3 in amino acids: CASSTSGQGVTGELFF. CDR3 sequence (DNA): TGTGCCAGCAGCACCTCGGGACAGGGGGTCACCGGGGAGCTGTTTTTT.

This clonotype was picked up many times. The V gene is TRBV20-1, the J gene TRBJ2-1; possible D gene TRBD2, 6 bases. The CDR3 contains 12 residues. In germline, CDR1 is DFQATT, CDR2 SNEGSKA (reference sequence). Trimming removed 5 bases at V and 7 bases at J, with 12 bases between. This CDR3 is CSAGGSWNEQFF. The CDR3 DNA sequence: TGCAGTGCTGGGGGGAGTTGGAATGAGCAGTTCTTC.

The gene calls are TRBV25-1 and TRBJ1-2; 9 bases match TRBD1. Germline V CDR1 and CDR2: MGHDK, SYGVNS. The V gene end was trimmed by 2 bases and the J gene end by 8 bases; junction bases not matched to a gene: 6. This CDR3 region has 14 residues. The CDR3 spells CASSERHRGQGYTF. CDR3 nucleotides: TGTGCCAGCAGTGAACGGCACAGGGGGCAAGGCTACACCTTC.

In its sample, this clonotype was seen many times. CDR3 residues: CASSQGTANTEAFF. DNA for the CDR3: TGTGCCAGCAGCCAAGGGACAGCGAACACTGAAGCTTTCTTT. V and J are TRBV7-8 and TRBJ1-1; 7 positions match TRBD1. Germline lookup yields CDR1 SGHVS and CDR2 FQNEAQ. The CDR3 is 14 residues long. Losses at the gene ends were 5 bases for V and 1 base for J; bases not matched to a gene: 4.

This clonotype has at least ten counts. The V gene is TRBV20-1, the J gene TRBJ2-5, with D possibly being TRBD1 (7 bases). Germline CDR1 reads DFQATT; CDR2 reads SNEGSKA (reference sequence). Trimming removed 4 bases at V and 5 bases at J, with 20 bases between. This CDR3 contains 15 residues. The CDR3 region is CSAMNDRDGGETQYF. The DNA of the CDR3 is TGCAGTGCTATGAACGACAGGGACGGGGGTGAGACCCAGTACTTC.

This clonotype was seen more than once but under ten times. The J gene is TRBJ2-7, the V gene TRBV6-1, with 9 bases aligning to TRBD1. The CDR3 covers 14 residues. CDR1 is MNHNS and CDR2 is SASEGT in the germline V gene. The ends lost 6 bases at V and 1 base at J; junction bases unmatched: 4. In DNA, the CDR3 is TGTGCCAGCAGGCTGGGACAGGGTTCCTACGAGCAGTACTTC. This translates into CASRLGQGSYEQYF.

The chain is built from TRBV20-1 and TRBJ2-3; D call uncertain. Trimming removed 0 bases from V and 6 bases from J, with 7 bases in between. The V gene's germline CDR1 is DFQATT and CDR2 SNEGSKA (reference sequence). The CDR3 is 12 residues long. The CDR3 DNA is TGCAGTGCTAGAGATCCCCAGGATACGCAGTATTTT. This sequence encodes CSARDPQDTQYF.

This clonotype has at least ten counts. The chain uses TRBV4-2 and TRBJ1-1, with D maybe TRBD1 (5 bases). The CDR3 has 14 residues. Germline-derived CDR1 and CDR2 are LGHNA and YNFKEQ. Trimming cost V 4 bases and J 6 bases, with 15 bases left between them. In nucleotides, the CDR3 is TGTGCCAGCAGCCGAGCGAGCGGGGGTGCTGAAGCTTTCTTT. Translating it yields CASSRASGGAEAFF.

The table lists this clonotype with a few counts. V and J are TRBV6-5 and TRBJ2-7, with TRBD1 identical over 11 bases. The CDR3 totals 12 residues. Germline lookup yields CDR1 MNHEY and CDR2 SVGAGI. Trimming cost V 8 bases and J 6 bases; bases outside gene matches: 3. CDR3 sequence reads: CASGQGAGEQYF. CDR3 nucleotides: TGTGCCAGCGGACAGGGGGCGGGCGAGCAGTACTTC.

A few counts support this clonotype. The chain links TRBV7-6 to TRBJ2-2, with TRBD1 matching over 8 bases. V shed 1 base and J 4 bases; nucleotides not matched to a gene: 5. This CDR3 contains 16 residues. Germline V lookup: CDR1 SGHVS, CDR2 FNYEAQ. CDR3 in amino acids: CASSLGGQGLTGELFF. In nucleotides, the CDR3 is TGTGCCAGCAGCTTAGGAGGACAGGGACTCACCGGGGAGCTGTTTTTT.

The chain recombines TRBV6-5 with TRBJ2-5; D is tentatively TRBD1 or TRBD2 (5 bases each). The CDR3 spans 15 residues. Looked up from germline, CDR1 is MNHEY and CDR2 is SVGAGI. Trimming left V 2 bases short and J 0 bases short, with 10 bases between. The CDR3: CASSYPRGNQETQYF. CDR3 nucleotides: TGTGCCAGCAGTTACCCGAGGGGTAACCAAGAGACCCAGTACTTC.

V is TRBV9 and J is TRBJ2-3, with 8 nucleotides matching TRBD1. Trimming cost V 3 bases and J 2 bases; bases outside gene matches: 2. The CDR3 extends over 14 amino acids. CDR1 is SGDLS and CDR2 is YYNGEE in the germline V gene. This chain's CDR3 is CASSGDRNTDTQYF. CDR3 in DNA: TGTGCCAGCAGCGGGGACAGGAACACAGATACGCAGTATTTT.

In its sample, this clonotype was seen many times. The gene calls are TRBV12-3 or TRBV12-4 and TRBJ1-1, with D uncertain. V lost 6 bases and J 4 bases, leaving 9 bases between the germline ends. The CDR3 loop spans 12 amino acids. The DNA for the CDR3 is TGTGCCAGCAGCACTAGCGGCACTGAAGCTTTCTTT. Protein: CASSTSGTEAFF.

This chain uses TRBV11-2 with TRBJ2-7, with D perhaps TRBD1 (6 bases). The CDR3 loop spans 13 amino acids. The germline CDR1 and CDR2 sequences are SGHAT and FQNNGV. V was trimmed by 6 bases and J by 2 bases, leaving 11 bases between them. The CDR3 nucleotides read TGTGCCAGCAGATGGACAGACACCTACGAGCAGTACTTC. This translates into CASRWTDTYEQYF.